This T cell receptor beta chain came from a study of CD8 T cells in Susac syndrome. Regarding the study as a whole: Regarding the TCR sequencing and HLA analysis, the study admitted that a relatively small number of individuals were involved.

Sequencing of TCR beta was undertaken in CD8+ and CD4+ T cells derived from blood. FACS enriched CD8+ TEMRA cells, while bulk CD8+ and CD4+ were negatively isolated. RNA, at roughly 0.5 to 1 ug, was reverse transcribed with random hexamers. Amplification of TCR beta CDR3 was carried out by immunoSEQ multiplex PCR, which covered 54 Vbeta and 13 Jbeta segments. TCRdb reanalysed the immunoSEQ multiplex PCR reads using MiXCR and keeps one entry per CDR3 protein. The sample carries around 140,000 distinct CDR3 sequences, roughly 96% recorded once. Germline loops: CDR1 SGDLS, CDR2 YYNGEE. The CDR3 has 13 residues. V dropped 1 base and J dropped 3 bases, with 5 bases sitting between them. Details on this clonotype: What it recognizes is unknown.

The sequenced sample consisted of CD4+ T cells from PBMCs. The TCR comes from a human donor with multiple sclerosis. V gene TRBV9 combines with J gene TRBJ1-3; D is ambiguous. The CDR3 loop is CASSVSGGNTIYF. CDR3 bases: TGTGCCAGCAGCGTATCTGGTGGAAACACCATATATTTT.